This T cell receptor beta chain was retrieved from a study of PD-L1 blockade in urothelial cancer. Overall study: Starting in the mid-2010s, patients were given atezolizumab (1,200 mg intravenously every 3 weeks). Bladder-origin urothelial cancer in males covered about 90% of the roughly 30 patients. Typically, measured as a median, blood samples had roughly 140,000 T cells.

Trimming cost V 6 bases and J 3 bases, with 11 bases left between them. This CDR3 has 13 amino acids. Germline V gene lookup returns CDR1 KGHSH and CDR2 LQKENI. Sequenced by immunoSEQ multiplex PCR; TCRdb stores in-frame clones only, minus some. The profile covers tens of thousands of clones, with 75% to 85% appearing a single time and more than 1.5% taken by the ten largest. As to time point: pretreatment peripheral blood. Patient disease was locally advanced or metastatic urothelial carcinoma. The receptor's source is a man in his fifties with urothelial cancer. The input for sequencing was PBMCs, taken around atezolizumab (anti-PD-L1) treatment. This sequence joins TRBV18 and TRBJ1-1; tentatively, D is TRBD1 (6 bases). The CDR3 region is CASSLHRDTEAFF. The CDR3 DNA reads as TGTGCCAGCTCCCTACACAGGGACACTGAAGCTTTCTTT.